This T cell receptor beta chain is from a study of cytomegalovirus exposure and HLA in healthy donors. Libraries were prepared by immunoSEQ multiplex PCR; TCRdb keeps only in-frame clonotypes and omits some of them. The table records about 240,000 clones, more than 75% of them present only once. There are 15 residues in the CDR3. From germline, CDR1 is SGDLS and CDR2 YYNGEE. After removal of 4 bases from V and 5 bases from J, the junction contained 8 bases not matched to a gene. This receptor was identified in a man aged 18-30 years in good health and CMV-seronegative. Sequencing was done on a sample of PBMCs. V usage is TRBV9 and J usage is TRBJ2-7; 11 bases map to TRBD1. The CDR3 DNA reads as TGTGCCAGCAGCCACTCAGGGACAGGGGGAGACGAGCAGTACTTC. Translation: CASSHSGTGGDEQYF.